The sequence of this T cell receptor (beta chain) was determined in a study of human T cells and chemical hapten exposure. Overall study context: Small pooled library volume differences mainly caused per-sample TCR yield variation. Study-wide findings and caveats: Once DPC sensitization occurred, TCRs above 1 in 1000 frequency showed no change.

Time point defined: healthy volunteer bleed at 2 weeks. Total RNA came from unfractionated whole blood. About this clonotype itself: Its antigen is still unknown.

Library construction involved attaching unique molecular identifiers to individual cDNA molecules, which allowed quantitative, reproducible TCR counting. Authors' processing steps: Per-sample TCR counts ranged from roughly 23,224 to 750,000, median roughly 87,000. TCRdb reprocessed the RACE reads with MiXCR, giving one entry per CDR3 protein. TCRdb, not the authors, supplied the V and J calls. This sample yields approximately 90,000 distinct CDR3 sequences, of which over 8% are seen a single time; about 3% belongs to the top ten. CDR3 size: 17 residues. Germline values: CDR1 MNHEY, CDR2 SMNVEV (reference sequence). Trimming cost V 2 bases and J 11 bases, with 27 bases left between them.

This chain joins TRBV27 and TRBJ1-1; TRBD1 is a possible D gene (6 bases). The sequenced sample consisted of whole blood. The clonotype originates from a female donor in good health. Some clones in this sample may be carry-over from other donors' samples. CDR3 sequence (DNA): TGTGCCAGCAGTTTAGGGGGCATACCAATGAATATGCAAGGGGCTTTCTTT. It codes for CASSLGGIPMNMQGAFF.